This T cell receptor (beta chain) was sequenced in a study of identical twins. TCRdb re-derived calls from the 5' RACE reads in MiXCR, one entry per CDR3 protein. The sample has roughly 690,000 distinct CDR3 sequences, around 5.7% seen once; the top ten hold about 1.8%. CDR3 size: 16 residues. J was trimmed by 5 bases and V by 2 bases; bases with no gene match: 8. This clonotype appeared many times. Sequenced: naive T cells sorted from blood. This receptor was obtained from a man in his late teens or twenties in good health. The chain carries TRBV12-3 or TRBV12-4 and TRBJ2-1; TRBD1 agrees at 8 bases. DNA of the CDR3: TGTGCCAGCAGTTTATATAGGACAGGGCCAAACAATGAGCAGTTCTTC. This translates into CASSLYRTGPNNEQFF.